These 32 T cell receptor beta chains were all obtained from the same sample, sequenced in a study of blood T cell repertoires in COVID-19. Libraries were prepared by immunoSEQ multiplex PCR; TCRdb keeps only in-frame clonotypes and omits some of them. The sample lists 100,000 or so clones; roughly 92% were seen once. Sequencing used peripheral blood. These receptors were taken from a man between 65 and 85 years old with acute or convalescent COVID-19.

The chain carries TRBV19 and TRBJ1-2, with TRBD1 matching over 8 bases. V was clipped by 1 base and J by 4 bases; unmatched bases: 11. The CDR3 runs to 17 residues. The germline V gene encodes CDR1 LNHDA and CDR2 SQIVND (reference sequence). As DNA, the CDR3 is TGTGCCAGTAGTATAGCGAAACAGGGGGATTTCTTCTATGGCTACACCTTC. It specifies CASSIAKQGDFFYGYTF.

The chain links TRBV10-3 to TRBJ1-1; a possible D gene is TRBD1 (5 bases). V gave up 6 bases and J gave up 2 bases, with 10 bases separating them. This CDR3 comprises 13 residues. Germline values: CDR1 ENHRY, CDR2 SYGVKD. CDR3 nucleotide sequence: TGTGCCATCAGCAGGGAAATCAACACTGAAGCTTTCTTT. Its protein is CAISREINTEAFF.

The chain uses TRBV13 and TRBJ1-2; 11 bases map to TRBD1. Germline V gene lookup returns CDR1 PRHDT and CDR2 FYEKMQ (reference sequence). J gave up 7 bases and V 5 bases, and 12 bases lay outside the gene matches. The CDR3 runs to 16 residues. CDR3 sequence reads: CASSPPRTGGSFGYTF. Written as DNA, the CDR3 is TGTGCCAGCAGCCCCCCGCGGACAGGGGGCTCGTTTGGCTACACCTTC.

CDR3 protein: CAWNRGGVGDTIYF. CDR3 in DNA: TGTGCCTGGAACCGAGGGGGGGTAGGAGACACCATATATTTT. The chain recombines TRBV30 with TRBJ1-3, with D possibly TRBD1 on 6 matching bases. Trimming cost V 4 bases and J 8 bases, with 18 bases left between them. CDR3 size: 14 residues. Germline values: CDR1 GTSNPN, CDR2 SVGIG (reference sequence).

The V and J genes are TRBV5-1 and TRBJ2-2; 9 bases align to TRBD1. Trimming removed 4 bases from V and 4 bases from J; junction bases left unmatched: 5. Germline CDR1 reads SGHRS; CDR2 reads YFSETQ. The CDR3 loop spans 15 amino acids. Here the CDR3 reads CASSRQGEGTGELFF. The DNA of the CDR3 is TGCGCCAGCAGCAGACAGGGGGAGGGCACCGGGGAGCTGTTTTTT.

The chain employs TRBV3-1 (or the pseudogene TRBV3-2) and TRBJ1-3; possibly TRBD1 for D (5 bases). V was clipped by 7 bases and J by 2 bases, with 15 bases between them. Germline CDR1 is LGHDT and CDR2 is YNNKEL (reference sequence). CDR3 length: 15 residues. CDR3 residues: CASTTTAGPGNTIYF. In nucleotides, the CDR3 is TGTGCCAGCACAACTACTGCGGGGCCTGGAAACACCATATATTTT.

The chain has TRBV19 and TRBJ2-7; possibly TRBD2 for D (6 bases). Trimming left V 6 bases short and J 3 bases short, with 18 bases between. The germline CDR1 and CDR2 sequences are LNHDA and SQIVND (reference sequence). This CDR3 contains 15 residues. In nucleotides, the CDR3 is TGTGCCAGTAGCACGGGGGTTTCCTGGCTCTACGAGCAGTACTTC. It is translated as CASSTGVSWLYEQYF.

The J gene is TRBJ1-1, the V gene TRBV6-5; 8 bases line up with TRBD1. Per the germline V gene, CDR1 is MNHEY and CDR2 is SVGAGI. Trimming took 6 bases from V and 1 from J; bases not matched to a gene: 7. CDR3 size: 15 residues. The CDR3 nucleotides are TGTGCCAGCAGCGCCCCTGACAGGGGGAACACTGAAGCTTTCTTT. The encoded protein is CASSAPDRGNTEAFF.

The chain employs TRBV10-1 and TRBJ1-2; the D gene is possibly TRBD1 (6 bases). The CDR3 loop spans 13 amino acids. Trimming shortened V by 3 bases and J by 2 bases, and 7 bases separated the two germline ends. From germline, CDR1 is WNHNN and CDR2 SYGVQD (reference sequence). CDR3 in amino acids: CASSEGQNYGYTF. Here the CDR3 DNA reads TGCGCCAGCAGTGAAGGACAGAACTATGGCTACACCTTC.

This chain uses TRBV19 with TRBJ1-1; 7 nucleotides match TRBD1. The CDR3 loop spans 13 amino acids. Per the germline V gene, CDR1 is LNHDA and CDR2 is SQIVND (reference sequence). V lost 7 bases and J lost 5; bases outside the gene matches: 7. This CDR3 is CASNTGVMTEAFF. The CDR3 nucleotides read TGTGCCAGTAATACAGGGGTGATGACTGAAGCTTTCTTT.

This clone is a singleton in its sample. This chain links TRBV7-9 with TRBJ2-7; 13 bases map to TRBD2. This CDR3 comprises 17 residues. V shed 5 bases and J 4 bases; nucleotides not matched to a gene: 11. The V gene's germline CDR1 is SEHNR and CDR2 FQNEAQ (reference sequence). The CDR3 protein is CASSPRTSGSLTYEQYF. The CDR3 DNA reads TGTGCCAGCAGCCCCCGGACTAGCGGGAGCCTTACGTACGAGCAGTACTTC.

CDR3 DNA sequence: TGTGCCTGGAGTTCCAGGGCCCGGGAGCTGTTTTTT. Protein sequence: CAWSSRARELFF. The chain uses TRBV30 and TRBJ2-2, with D perhaps matching TRBD1 (5 bases). CDR3 size: 12 residues. Looked up from germline, CDR1 is GTSNPN and CDR2 is SVGIG (reference sequence). V gave up 2 bases and J gave up 9 bases, with 10 bases separating them.

The chain links TRBV3-1 (or the pseudogene TRBV3-2) to TRBJ2-7, with 9 bases identical to TRBD2. The CDR3 totals 13 residues. From germline, CDR1 is LGHDT and CDR2 YNNKEL (reference sequence). Losses at the gene ends were 7 bases for V and 4 bases for J; bases not matched to a gene: 5. CDR3 sequence (DNA): TGTGCCAGCAATCTAGCGGGAAGGTACGAGCAGTACTTC. It specifies CASNLAGRYEQYF.

This chain connects TRBV28 to TRBJ2-1; 11 nucleotides match TRBD2. Per the germline V gene, CDR1 is MDHEN and CDR2 is SYDVKM. The junction had 7 bases not matched to a gene; V was cut back by 6 bases and J by 6 bases. This CDR3 is built from 15 residues. CDR3 DNA: TGTGCCAGCAGCCGTAGCGGGAGGGCCAGCAATGAGCAGTTCTTC. Protein: CASSRSGRASNEQFF.

The chain couples TRBV19 to TRBJ2-5; D is ambiguous. V dropped 1 base and J dropped 3 bases, with 15 bases sitting between them. Looked up from germline, CDR1 is LNHDA and CDR2 is SQIVND (reference sequence). The CDR3 consists of 16 residues. This CDR3 is CASSIVPTDSKETQYF. CDR3 DNA: TGTGCCAGTAGTATAGTCCCTACCGATTCGAAAGAGACCCAGTACTTC.

The chain uses TRBV18 and TRBJ2-7, with 9 bases identical to TRBD1. The CDR3 is 14 residues long. Germline CDR1 reads KGHSH; CDR2 reads LQKENI. With V trimmed by 6 bases and J by 2 bases, 5 bases remained unmatched. CDR3 sequence reads: CASSLGQGPYEQYF. The CDR3 coding sequence is TGTGCCAGCTCCCTGGGACAGGGCCCCTACGAGCAGTACTTC.

V usage is TRBV3-1 (or the pseudogene TRBV3-2) and J usage is TRBJ2-2, with 10 bases fitting TRBD2. V shed 5 bases, J shed 6 bases, and the junction held 6 bases outside the gene matches. The germline V gene has CDR1 LGHDT and CDR2 YNNKEL (reference sequence). The CDR3 runs 15 residues. The CDR3 here is CASSGGLAVSGELFF. The CDR3 DNA is TGTGCCAGCAGCGGAGGACTAGCGGTATCCGGGGAGCTGTTTTTT.

The rearrangement joins TRBV24-1 to TRBJ2-1, with TRBD2 matching over 9 bases. The CDR3 has 16 amino acids. Germline V gene data show CDR1 as KGHDR and CDR2 as SFDVKD. Trimming cost V 4 bases and J 8 bases; bases outside gene matches: 11. The CDR3 loop is CATSDPGASGTDEQFF. The CDR3 DNA sequence: TGTGCCACCAGTGACCCCGGGGCTAGCGGGACCGATGAGCAGTTCTTC.

The chain employs TRBV30 and TRBJ1-5, with 7 bases fitting TRBD1. The V gene's germline CDR1 is GTSNPN and CDR2 SVGIG (reference sequence). This CDR3 spans 13 amino acids. Unmatched junction bases numbered 4, after V lost 2 bases and J lost 6 bases. For the CDR3, the DNA is TGTGCCTGGAGTTCGCAGGGGGGTCAGCCCCAGCATTTT. Protein: CAWSSQGGQPQHF.

This rearrangement joins TRBV6-2 or TRBV6-3 to TRBJ2-4, with D possibly TRBD1 on 5 matching bases. Germline V lookup: CDR1 MNHEY, CDR2 SVGEGT. The CDR3 sequence is 13 residues long. V was shortened by 5 bases and J by 8 bases, with 13 bases between the two germline ends. The CDR3: CASSRGGRDIQYF. In DNA, the CDR3 is TGTGCCAGCAGTCGCGGCGGCAGGGACATTCAGTACTTC.

V gene TRBV19 combines with J gene TRBJ1-2; TRBD1 might be the D (5 bases). Between the trimmed V and J ends, which lost 3 bases and 2 bases, there was a span of 13 bases. Per germline, CDR1 LNHDA and CDR2 SQIVND (reference sequence). The CDR3 is 15 amino acids. CDR3 loop: CASSMTGLSNYGYTF. CDR3 nucleotides: TGTGCCAGTAGTATGACGGGACTTTCGAACTATGGCTACACCTTC.

The J gene is TRBJ1-1, the V gene TRBV7-9; a possible D gene is TRBD1 (6 bases). The germline CDR1 and CDR2 sequences are SEHNR and FQNEAQ (reference sequence). This CDR3 contains 14 residues. The ends were cut back, 0 bases at V and 3 bases at J, with 8 bases in the middle. The CDR3, as DNA: TGTGCCAGCAGCTTAGCCAGGGGCCACACTGAAGCTTTCTTT. Its protein product is CASSLARGHTEAFF.

The CDR3 nucleotides read TGCGCCAGCAGACTAGCACAAGAGACCCAGTACTTC. It specifies CASRLAQETQYF. The chain uses TRBV5-1 and TRBJ2-5, with D perhaps matching TRBD2 (6 bases). Per germline, CDR1 SGHRS and CDR2 YFSETQ. The CDR3 has 12 amino acids. The V gene lost 5 bases and the J gene lost 2 bases, with 7 bases spanning the gap.

There are a few counts of this clone. The rearrangement links TRBV3-1 (or the pseudogene TRBV3-2) to TRBJ2-4; possibly TRBD2 for D (6 bases). The ends were cut back, 4 bases at V and 7 bases at J, with 11 bases in the middle. In germline, CDR1 is LGHDT, CDR2 YNNKEL (reference sequence). This CDR3 is built from 13 residues. CDR3: CASSPTSFNIQYF. The CDR3 DNA follows: TGTGCCAGCAGCCCGACTAGTTTTAACATTCAGTACTTC.

This clone has just one count. A junction end diverges from the germline sequence, so it may reflect a read error. The chain combines TRBV2 with TRBJ1-5; 9 bases are a match to TRBD1. Germline V gene sequence: CDR1 SNHLY, CDR2 FYNNEI. The CDR3 is made up of 12 amino acids. CDR3 sequence (DNA): TGTGCCAGCAGCGGACCCATACAGGGGGCTGTCTTT. Amino acid sequence: CASSGPIQGAVF.

The V gene is TRBV6-6, the J gene TRBJ2-7; 9 nucleotides match TRBD1. Germline V gene lookup returns CDR1 MNHNY and CDR2 SVGAGI (reference sequence). The CDR3 is 16 amino acids. The trim removed 7 bases at V and 5 bases at J, leaving 15 bases unmatched. CDR3 sequence reads: CASNPTMDRGRDEQYF. The CDR3 DNA reads as TGTGCCAGCAACCCAACCATGGACAGGGGTCGGGACGAGCAGTACTTC.

This chain links TRBV11-2 with TRBJ1-2, with D unresolved. CDR3 length equals 16 residues. CDR1 SGHAT and CDR2 FQNNGV come from the germline V gene. V lost 4 bases, J lost 4 bases, and 19 bases lay in between. Written as DNA, the CDR3 is TGTGCCAGCAGCTCCGTACGCATCCCGGGGTCCTATGGCTACACCTTC. It yields the protein CASSSVRIPGSYGYTF.

The rearrangement uses TRBV29-1 and TRBJ2-7; 10 bases agree with TRBD1. There are 14 residues in the CDR3. The germline V gene has CDR1 SQVTM and CDR2 ANQGSEA. Trimming removed 5 bases from V and 2 bases from J; junction bases left unmatched: 6. The CDR3 region is CSVIDRGRPYEQYF. DNA of the CDR3: TGCAGCGTTATAGACAGGGGGCGACCCTACGAGCAGTACTTC.

As for this clone: The same CDR3 is also encoded by other DNA sequences in this sample. The chain links TRBV11-2 to TRBJ1-2; perhaps TRBD1 as D (6 bases). Trimming took 0 bases from V and 0 from J, leaving 8 bases between them. Germline V gives CDR1 SGHAT, CDR2 FQNNGV. The CDR3 is 15 amino acids. The CDR3 nucleotides read TGTGCCAGCAGCTTAGAGGCAGGGGCTAACTATGGCTACACCTTC. Translating gives CASSLEAGANYGYTF.

The J gene is TRBJ2-7, the V gene TRBV3-1 (or the pseudogene TRBV3-2), with D unresolved. Trimming shortened V by 0 bases and J by 2 bases, and 11 bases separated the two germline ends. In germline, CDR1 is LGHDT, CDR2 YNNKEL (reference sequence). CDR3 size: 15 residues. CDR3 DNA sequence: TGTGCCAGCAGCCAAGAGCGGAATGCAGCCTACGAGCAGTACTTC. This sequence encodes CASSQERNAAYEQYF.

The rearrangement joins TRBV7-9 to TRBJ2-7; tentative D call: TRBD1 (6 bases). CDR1 SEHNR and CDR2 FQNEAQ come from the germline V gene (reference sequence). The CDR3 is made up of 14 amino acids. With 5 bases removed from V and 0 bases from J, the gap between germline ends came to 11 bases. CDR3 sequence (DNA): TGTGCCAGCAGCACAAGACAGGCCTCCTACGAGCAGTACTTC. It is translated as CASSTRQASYEQYF.

The chain employs TRBV7-9 and TRBJ2-4, with 9 bases matching TRBD2. V lost 0 bases and J lost 3; bases outside the gene matches: 6. The CDR3 is 17 residues long. Germline-derived CDR1 and CDR2 are SEHNR and FQNEAQ (reference sequence). As DNA, the CDR3 is TGTGCCAGCAGCTTAGCTAGCGGGAGTGGGGACAAAAACATTCAGTACTTC. Its protein product is CASSLASGSGDKNIQYF.